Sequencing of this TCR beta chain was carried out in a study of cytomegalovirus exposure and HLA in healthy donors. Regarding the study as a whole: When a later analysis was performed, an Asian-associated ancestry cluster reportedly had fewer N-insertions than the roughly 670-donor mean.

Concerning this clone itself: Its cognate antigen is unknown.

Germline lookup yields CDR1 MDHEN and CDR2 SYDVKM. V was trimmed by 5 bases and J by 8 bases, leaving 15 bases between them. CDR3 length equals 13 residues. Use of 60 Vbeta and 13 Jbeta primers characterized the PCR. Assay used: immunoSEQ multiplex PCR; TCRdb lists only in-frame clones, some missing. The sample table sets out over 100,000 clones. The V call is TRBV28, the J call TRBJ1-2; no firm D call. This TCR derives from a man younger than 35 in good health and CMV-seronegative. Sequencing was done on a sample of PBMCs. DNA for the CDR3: TGTGCCAGCAGTCCAGGCAGAGACCCAGGCTACACCTTC. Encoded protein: CASSPGRDPGYTF.